The clone carrying this T cell receptor (beta chain) was recorded many times. The CDR3 spans 17 residues. Unmatched junction bases numbered 12, after V lost 1 base and J lost 8 bases. Germline V CDR1 and CDR2: SGHRS, YFSETQ. The source of the sample is a study of neurological immune-mediated disorders. Time point: longitudinal time-point 3. MiXCR was run by TCRdb on the 5' RACE reads, yielding one entry per CDR3 protein. The repertoire holds approximately 84,000 distinct CDR3 sequences, with roughly 4.3% as singletons. The chain joins TRBV5-1 to TRBJ2-1; the match to TRBD2 covers 10 bases. Sequenced sample: PBMCs. The source of this sequence is a woman aged 55-70 years with multiple sclerosis. The CDR3 sequence: CASSLSTSGDSIYEQFF. DNA for the CDR3: TGCGCCAGCAGCTTGTCCACTAGCGGGGATAGTATCTATGAGCAGTTCTTC.